One sample yielded the 9 T cell receptor beta chains listed below, sequenced in a study of OX40 agonist ivuxolimab in advanced cancers. The method was immunoSEQ multiplex PCR; TCRdb's version includes in-frame clones alone and lacks a portion of them. The data contain approximately 16,000 clones, 80% of them singletons. This sample comprised CD4+ or CD8+ T cells sorted from blood, obtained in a trial of the OX40 agonist ivuxolimab. These receptors all come from an adult with an advanced solid tumor such as melanoma, head and neck, liver or kidney cancer.

The V gene is TRBV7-9, the J gene TRBJ1-1, with D unclear. Germline V gene data show CDR1 as SEHNR and CDR2 as FQNEAQ (reference sequence). CDR3 size: 11 residues. V dropped 4 bases and J dropped 8 bases, with 8 bases sitting between them. The CDR3 DNA is TGTGCCAGCAGCTCTGGATCAGAAGCTTTCTTT. It translates to CASSSGSEAFF.

The V gene is TRBV7-3, the J gene TRBJ2-1, with a weak D call TRBD2 (5 bases). The germline gives CDR1 SGHTA, CDR2 FQGTGA. The CDR3 has 14 residues. The ends were cut back, 5 bases at V and 4 bases at J, with 12 bases in the middle. The CDR3: CASSVYPGYNEQFF. Here the CDR3 DNA reads TGTGCCAGCAGCGTCTACCCGGGATACAATGAGCAGTTCTTC.

The V and J genes are TRBV19 and TRBJ2-7, with a weak D call TRBD2 (5 bases). CDR1 is LNHDA, CDR2 SQIVND, per germline (reference sequence). The CDR3 length is 20 residues. The ends were cut back, 1 base at V and 2 bases at J, with 27 bases in the middle. As DNA, the CDR3 is TGTGCCAGTAGTATAGGGCCCCCATTTGAGAGGGCAGAGAGGACCTACGAGCAGTACTTC. Amino acids: CASSIGPPFERAERTYEQYF. Complete variable domain (other parts from reference TRBV19 and TRBJ2-7): DGGITQSPKYLFRKEGQNVTLSCEQNLNHDAMYWYRQDPGQGLRLIYYSQIVNDFQKGDIAEGYSVSREKKESFPLTVTSAQKNPTAFYLCASSIGPPFERAERTYEQYFGPGTRLTVT.

The chain links TRBV13 to TRBJ2-3; D is undetermined. The CDR3 has 14 amino acids. Deletions cut 0 bases from V and 2 bases from J, with 6 bases between. Germline CDR1 PRHDT, CDR2 FYEKMQ (reference sequence). The DNA of the CDR3 is TGTGCCAGCAGCTTAGGGCTACCCACAGATACGCAGTATTTT. It translates to CASSLGLPTDTQYF. The full variable domain, rest sourced from reference TRBV13 and TRBJ2-3, is AAGVIQSPRHLIKEKRETATLKCYPIPRHDTVYWYQQGPGQDPQFLISFYEKMQSDKGSIPDRFSAQQFSDYHSELNMSSLELGDSALYFCASSLGLPTDTQYFGPGTRLTVL.

The V call is TRBV19, the J call TRBJ1-1, with TRBD1 identical over 10 bases. Looked up from germline, CDR1 is LNHDA and CDR2 is SQIVND (reference sequence). V lost 3 bases, J lost 3 bases, and 1 base stayed unmatched. The CDR3 loop spans 14 amino acids. CDR3 amino acids: CASSIGTGDTEAFF. CDR3 DNA: TGTGCCAGTAGTATTGGGACAGGGGACACTGAAGCTTTCTTT.

The J gene is TRBJ2-3, the V gene TRBV4-3; a possible D gene is TRBD1 (5 bases). The CDR3 has 14 amino acids. The germline V gene has CDR1 LGHNA and CDR2 YSLEER. V shed 3 bases and J shed 1 base, with 8 bases lying between them. CDR3 residues: CASSQDTGTDTQYF. The DNA of the CDR3 is TGCGCCAGCAGCCAGGACACAGGCACAGATACGCAGTATTTT.

The chain employs TRBV29-1 and TRBJ1-1; unclear D gene. The CDR3 length is 10 residues. Germline CDR1 and CDR2: SQVTM and ANQGSEA. Trimming took off 4 bases at V and 6 bases at J, with 6 bases between the two ends. In nucleotides, the CDR3 is TGCAGCGTTGTTAGTCCTGAAGCTTTCTTT. Translating it yields CSVVSPEAFF. Filled out from reference TRBV29-1 and TRBJ1-1, the complete variable domain reads SAVISQKPSRDICQRGTSLTIQCQVDSQVTMMFWYRQQPGQSLTLIATANQGSEATYESGFVIDKFPISRPNLTFSTLTVSNMSPEDSSIYLCSVVSPEAFFGQGTRLTVV.

The chain has TRBV11-2 and TRBJ1-6, with D maybe TRBD1 (6 bases). CDR3 length: 12 residues. Trimming took 6 bases from V and 10 from J, leaving 10 bases between them. Germline V gene data show CDR1 as SGHAT and CDR2 as FQNNGV. The CDR3 DNA reads as TGTGCCAGCAGAACAGGGTTCTCACCCCTCCACTTT. This codes for CASRTGFSPLHF. Full variable domain (rest looked up from reference TRBV11-2 and TRBJ1-6): EAGVAQSPRYKIIEKRQSVAFWCNPISGHATLYWYQQILGQGPKLLIQFQNNGVVDDSQLPKDRFSAERLKGVDSTLKIQPAKLEDSAVYLCASRTGFSPLHFGNGTRLTVT.

The chain employs TRBV14 and TRBJ2-3; 10 positions agree with TRBD1. This CDR3 has 17 amino acids. With 1 base clipped from V and 2 bases from J, the junction kept 6 bases outside the gene matches. CDR1 is SGHDN and CDR2 is FVKESK in the germline V gene. The CDR3 sequence: CASSQGGTGVFTDTQYF. For the CDR3, the DNA is TGTGCCAGCAGCCAAGGAGGGACAGGGGTCTTCACAGATACGCAGTATTTT.